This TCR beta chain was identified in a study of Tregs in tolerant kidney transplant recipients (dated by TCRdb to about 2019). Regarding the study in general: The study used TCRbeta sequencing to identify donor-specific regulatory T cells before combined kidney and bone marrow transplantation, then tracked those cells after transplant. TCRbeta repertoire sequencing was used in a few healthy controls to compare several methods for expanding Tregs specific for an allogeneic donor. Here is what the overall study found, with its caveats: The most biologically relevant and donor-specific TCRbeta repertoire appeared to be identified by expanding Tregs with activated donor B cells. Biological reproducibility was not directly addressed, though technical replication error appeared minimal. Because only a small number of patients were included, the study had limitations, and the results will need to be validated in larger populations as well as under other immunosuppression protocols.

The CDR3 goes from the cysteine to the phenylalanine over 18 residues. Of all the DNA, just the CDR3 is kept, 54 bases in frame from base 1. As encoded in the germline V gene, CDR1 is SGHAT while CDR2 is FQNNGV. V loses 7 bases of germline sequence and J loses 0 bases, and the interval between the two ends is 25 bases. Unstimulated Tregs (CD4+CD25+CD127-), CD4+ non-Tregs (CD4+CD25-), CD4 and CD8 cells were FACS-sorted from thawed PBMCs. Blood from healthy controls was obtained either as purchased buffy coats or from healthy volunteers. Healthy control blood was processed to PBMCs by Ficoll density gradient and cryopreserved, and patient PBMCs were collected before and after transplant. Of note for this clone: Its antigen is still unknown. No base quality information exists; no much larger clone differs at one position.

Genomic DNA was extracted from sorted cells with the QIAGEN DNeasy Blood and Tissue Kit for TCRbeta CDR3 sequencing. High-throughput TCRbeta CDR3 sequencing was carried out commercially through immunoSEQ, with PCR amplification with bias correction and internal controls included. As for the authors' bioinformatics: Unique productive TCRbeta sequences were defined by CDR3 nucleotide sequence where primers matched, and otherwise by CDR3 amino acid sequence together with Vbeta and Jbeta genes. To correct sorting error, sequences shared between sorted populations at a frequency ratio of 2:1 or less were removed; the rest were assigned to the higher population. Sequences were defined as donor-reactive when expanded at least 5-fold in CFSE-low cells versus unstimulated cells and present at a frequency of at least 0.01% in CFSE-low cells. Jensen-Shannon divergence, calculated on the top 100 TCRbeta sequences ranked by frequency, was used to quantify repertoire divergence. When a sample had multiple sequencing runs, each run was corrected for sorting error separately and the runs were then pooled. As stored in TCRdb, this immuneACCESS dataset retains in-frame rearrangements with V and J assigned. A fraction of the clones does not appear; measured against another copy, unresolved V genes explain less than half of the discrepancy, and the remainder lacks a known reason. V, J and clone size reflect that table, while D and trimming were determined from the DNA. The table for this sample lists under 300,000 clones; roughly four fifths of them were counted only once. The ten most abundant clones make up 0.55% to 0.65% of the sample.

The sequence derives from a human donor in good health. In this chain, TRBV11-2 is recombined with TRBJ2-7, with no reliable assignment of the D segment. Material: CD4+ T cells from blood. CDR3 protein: CASTPHMGKAFSSYEQYF. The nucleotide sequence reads TGTGCCAGCACCCCCCATATGGGGAAAGCGTTTTCCTCCTACGAGCAGTACTTC.